This T cell receptor beta chain was recovered during a study of early T cells in non-severe SARS-CoV-2 infection. Background on the study: Investigators sequenced bulk RNA drawn from unsorted whole blood, and chains remained unpaired. Study-level results: VDJdb matches were skewed toward anti-spike CD8 T cell responses.

Individual cDNA molecules each received unique molecular identifiers attached to them. MiXCR, applied by TCRdb to the 5' RACE reads, yields one record per CDR3 protein. This table has 42,000 or so distinct CDR3 sequences, roughly 6.2% appearing once. This clonotype was seen ten or more times. Its antigen is as yet unknown. The V and J ends lost 4 bases and 4 bases, in that order; junction bases with no gene match: 6. The CDR3 runs 16 residues. Germline CDR1 reads LGHDT; CDR2 reads YNNKEL (reference sequence). V usage is TRBV3-1 and J usage is TRBJ2-3; TRBD2 matches 12 bases. The input for sequencing was whole blood, taken at baseline. This receptor was identified in an adult who was a healthcare worker with PCR-confirmed SARS-CoV-2 infection or an uninfected control (not recorded which). CDR3 DNA: TGTGCCAGCAGCCCAGCTAGCGGGGGGGCCGCAGATACGCAGTATTTT. Translation: CASSPASGGAADTQYF.